The 18 T cell receptor beta chains reported below all come from one sample, sequenced in a study of CD8+ T cells in alopecia areata. Reverse transcription of extracted RNA yielded cDNA, which provided the sequencing template. Clones were sequenced by immunoSEQ multiplex PCR, and TCRdb holds only the in-frame ones, with some missing. Of some 150,000 clones in the sample, about four fifths were seen once. Treatment indicated: oral pan-JAK inhibitor, 5-10 mg twice daily. Sequenced here: CD8+ T cells sorted from blood, sampled at week 4, from a patient treated with tofacitinib. The source is a human donor with alopecia areata.

This clone was seen more than once but under ten times. This chain uses TRBV5-1 with TRBJ2-3; 9 bases are shared with TRBD2. The CDR3 is 17 amino acids. Losses at the gene ends were 0 bases for V and 2 bases for J; bases not matched to a gene: 7. The germline CDR1 and CDR2 sequences are SGHRS and YFSETQ. For the CDR3, the DNA is TGCGCCAGCAGCTTGGTGGCTAGCGGGGAGGTCACAGATACGCAGTATTTT. Its translation is CASSLVASGEVTDTQYF. The full variable domain, completed using reference TRBV5-1 and TRBJ2-3, is KAGVTQTPRYLIKTRGQQVTLSCSPISGHRSVSWYQQTPGQGLQFLFEYFSETQRNKGNFPGRFSGRQFSNSRSEMNVSTLELGDSALYLCASSLVASGEVTDTQYFGPGTRLTVL.

Remarks on this clone: Other DNA sequences within the sample encode an identical CDR3. The chain couples TRBV5-6 to TRBJ2-5, with D tentatively TRBD1 (5 bases). CDR1 is SGHDT, CDR2 YYEEEE, per germline. V lost 2 bases to trimming and J lost 5 bases, with 13 bases between them. CDR3 length: 14 residues. CDR3 sequence (DNA): TGTGCCAGCAGCTTTGTAGGGGCGCGGGAGACCCAGTACTTC. It yields the protein CASSFVGARETQYF.

In this sample, this clone turned up once. The rearrangement links TRBV10-3 to TRBJ2-3; the match to TRBD2 covers 11 bases. The V gene's germline CDR1 is ENHRY and CDR2 SYGVKD. V shed 2 bases and J 4 bases; nucleotides not matched to a gene: 8. The CDR3 runs to 17 residues. The CDR3 bases are TGTGCCATCAGTGAGGACCTAGCGGGGGGACCAGCAGATACGCAGTATTTT. Protein sequence: CAISEDLAGGPADTQYF.

The chain recombines TRBV7-2 with TRBJ2-1; D tentatively reads TRBD1 or TRBD2 (6 bases each). Trimming took off 11 bases at V and 1 base at J, with 21 bases between the two ends. Per germline, CDR1 SGHTA and CDR2 FQGNSA. The CDR3 is 16 residues long. The CDR3 sequence: CAGRGLALRSYNEQFF. The CDR3 DNA sequence: TGTGCCGGCCGGGGGCTAGCCCTAAGGTCCTACAATGAGCAGTTCTTC.

The chain carries TRBV27 and TRBJ1-5; 7 bases are shared with TRBD1. Trimming at V came to 3 bases and at J to 9 bases, leaving 5 bases not matched to a gene. Germline V CDR1 and CDR2: MNHEY, SMNVEV (reference sequence). The CDR3 is 13 residues long. CDR3 loop: CASSFGQERPQHF. CDR3 bases: TGTGCCAGCAGTTTCGGACAGGAGCGGCCCCAGCATTTT.

This clone was counted ten times or more. The V and J genes are TRBV5-5 and TRBJ1-5; 8 positions match TRBD1. Germline V lookup: CDR1 SGHKS, CDR2 YYEKEE (reference sequence). J lost 6 bases, V lost 2 bases, and 4 bases had no gene match. This CDR3 contains 14 residues. CDR3: CASSLGQGAQPQHF. The CDR3 nucleotides read TGTGCCAGCAGCTTAGGACAGGGTGCTCAGCCCCAGCATTTT.

V gene TRBV4-3 combines with J gene TRBJ2-5; tentative D call: TRBD2 (5 bases). V was trimmed by 4 bases and J by 5 bases, leaving 11 bases between them. The CDR3 spans 13 residues. Germline V gene data show CDR1 as LGHNA and CDR2 as YSLEER. CDR3 amino acids: CASSRNRGETQYF. In DNA form, the CDR3 reads TGCGCCAGCAGCCGAAACCGAGGGGAGACCCAGTACTTC.

The rearrangement joins TRBV2 to TRBJ1-1; D call uncertain. The CDR3 totals 14 residues. The V gene's germline CDR1 is SNHLY and CDR2 FYNNEI. V shed 5 bases and J shed 0 bases, with 10 bases lying between them. The CDR3 region is CASSTLKMNTEAFF. The CDR3 DNA follows: TGTGCCAGCAGTACGTTAAAAATGAACACTGAAGCTTTCTTT.

The chain has TRBV27 and TRBJ2-7, with D possibly matching TRBD2 (6 bases). CDR1 and CDR2 from the germline V gene are MNHEY and SMNVEV (reference sequence). CDR3 length: 13 amino acids. V lost 2 bases to trimming and J lost 5 bases, with 10 bases between them. CDR3 coding DNA: TGTGCCAGCAGTTTAGGAGGGGTCCACGAGCAGTACTTC. Translated: CASSLGGVHEQYF.

This clone has more than one count but fewer than ten. This sequence joins TRBV4-1 and TRBJ2-5, with D maybe TRBD1 (6 bases). V dropped 0 bases and J dropped 0 bases, with 14 bases sitting between them. Germline-derived CDR1 and CDR2 are MGHRA and YSYEKL. CDR3 length equals 17 residues. The CDR3 sequence: CASSQEGLGTNQETQYF. CDR3 sequence (DNA): TGCGCCAGCAGCCAAGAGGGGTTAGGGACAAACCAAGAGACCCAGTACTTC.

The gene calls are TRBV7-2 and TRBJ2-1; D uncertain. The CDR3 contains 14 residues. The germline V gene has CDR1 SGHTA and CDR2 FQGNSA. V was pared by 5 bases and J by 4 bases, with 12 bases between. CDR3 nucleotides: TGTGCCAGCAGCCCGGATGCCTTATACAATGAGCAGTTCTTC. Encoded protein: CASSPDALYNEQFF.

V gene TRBV5-1 combines with J gene TRBJ1-2, with D uncertain. Trimming cost V 4 bases and J 1 base, with 14 bases left between them. Germline loops: CDR1 SGHRS, CDR2 YFSETQ. The CDR3 length is 15 residues. In DNA, the CDR3 is TGCGCCAGCAGCGATACAACAGACGTTAACTATGGCTACACCTTC. Translated, it gives CASSDTTDVNYGYTF. Variable domain in full (rest from reference TRBV5-1 and TRBJ1-2): KAGVTQTPRYLIKTRGQQVTLSCSPISGHRSVSWYQQTPGQGLQFLFEYFSETQRNKGNFPGRFSGRQFSNSRSEMNVSTLELGDSALYLCASSDTTDVNYGYTFGSGTRLTVV.

The chain carries TRBV29-1 and TRBJ2-3, with D perhaps TRBD2 (6 bases). Deletions cut 4 bases from V and 4 bases from J, with 21 bases between. Germline values: CDR1 SQVTM, CDR2 ANQGSEA. The length of the CDR3 is 16 residues. CDR3 loop: CSVVRLGGLLPDTQYF. CDR3 nucleotides: TGCAGCGTTGTCCGTTTGGGGGGACTTCTCCCAGATACGCAGTATTTT.

This clone was detected once. J is TRBJ2-5 and V is TRBV2; a weak D match, TRBD1 (5 bases). Deletions cut 6 bases from V and 1 base from J, with 6 bases between. Looked up from germline, CDR1 is SNHLY and CDR2 is FYNNEI. CDR3 length: 12 residues. CDR3 nucleotides: TGTGCCAGCAGACAGGTCCAAGAGACCCAGTACTTC. It codes for CASRQVQETQYF.

The genes are TRBV7-2 and TRBJ1-5, with D perhaps TRBD1 (5 bases). Germline assignment: CDR1 SGHTA and CDR2 FQGNSA. The CDR3 extends over 14 amino acids. V was pared by 4 bases and J by 5 bases, with 12 bases between. CDR3 in amino acids: CASSSLGAHQPQHF. In DNA, the CDR3 is TGTGCCAGCAGCTCCCTAGGGGCCCATCAGCCCCAGCATTTT.

The CDR3 reads CAWSVPWGGYTF. As DNA, the CDR3 is TGTGCCTGGAGTGTACCGTGGGGGGGCTACACCTTC. The rearrangement links TRBV30 to TRBJ1-2; D possibly corresponds to TRBD1 (5 bases). The CDR3 consists of 12 residues. V was trimmed by 0 bases and J by 8 bases, leaving 10 bases between them. The germline gives CDR1 GTSNPN, CDR2 SVGIG (reference sequence).

The rearrangement joins TRBV29-1 to TRBJ1-2; the match to TRBD1 covers 7 bases. Germline loops: CDR1 SQVTM, CDR2 ANQGSEA. After removal of 6 bases from V and 6 bases from J, the junction contained 10 bases not matched to a gene. The CDR3 totals 13 residues. CDR3 nucleotides: TGCAGCGTATATCCCGGGACAGAGGATGGCTACACCTTC. Residues: CSVYPGTEDGYTF. Drawing the rest from reference TRBV29-1 and TRBJ1-2, the complete variable domain is SAVISQKPSRDICQRGTSLTIQCQVDSQVTMMFWYRQQPGQSLTLIATANQGSEATYESGFVIDKFPISRPNLTFSTLTVSNMSPEDSSIYLCSVYPGTEDGYTFGSGTRLTVV.

This chain uses TRBV4-1 with TRBJ2-2, with D perhaps given as TRBD1 or TRBD2 (5 bases each). This CDR3 contains 15 residues. Germline V gene sequence: CDR1 MGHRA, CDR2 YSYEKL. The V end was cut by 5 bases, the J end by 4 bases, with 14 bases between. CDR3 DNA: TGCGCCAGCAGCAAGGAGGCAGACAGCACCGGGGAGCTGTTTTTT. This translates into CASSKEADSTGELFF.